This T cell receptor beta chain is from a study of cytomegalovirus exposure and HLA in healthy donors. Whole-study context: Among 398 genotyped donors, 65% to 90% fell in the Caucasian-associated ancestry cluster. General study findings and limits: With later analysis, a missense DCLRE1C variant became linked to TCR beta V- and J-gene trimming.

Germline values: CDR1 MNHNS, CDR2 SASEGT. After removal of 5 bases from V and 7 bases from J, the junction contained 11 bases not matched to a gene. The CDR3 loop spans 15 amino acids. As to this clone: What it binds is unknown.

It was with 60 Vbeta and 13 Jbeta primers that the PCR ran. Generated by immunoSEQ multiplex PCR, the TCRdb table keeps only in-frame clones and is missing some. This sample yields 200,000 to 300,000 clones, of which approximately 82% are seen a single time; about 7.5% belongs to the top ten. Sequencing was performed on PBMCs. The chain carries TRBV6-1 and TRBJ1-5; 7 bases are a match to TRBD1. The receptor's source is a woman aged 60-70 years in good health and CMV-seropositive. CDR3 amino acids: CASSLSPTGRQPQHF. In DNA, the CDR3 is TGTGCCAGCAGTCTTAGCCCGACAGGGCGCCAGCCCCAGCATTTT.